This T cell receptor (beta chain) was obtained from a study of blood T cells in healthy people across ages. Regarding the study as a whole: Across the age range, TCR beta diversity per million T cells fell in a roughly linear way. The long-lived group displayed more naive CD4+ cells, plus higher diversity, than the aged donors did. TCR beta diversity correlated strongly with naive T cell percentage.

The second PCR ran roughly 7 to 12 cycles with a sample-barcoded 5' primer and J-beta primers. Paired-end reads containing CDR3 totaled no fewer than 2.5 million for each sample. In TCRdb, the 5' RACE reads were re-called with MiXCR into one record per CDR3 protein. The sample lists about 1.4 million distinct CDR3 sequences; approximately 59% were seen once. A note on this clonotype: Antigen unknown.

V gave up 0 bases and J gave up 9 bases, with 12 bases separating them. The germline gives CDR1 LNHNV, CDR2 YYDKDF (reference sequence). The CDR3 totals 14 residues. This clonotype was sampled from a man younger than 35 in good health. The sequenced material came from blood. The chain has TRBV15 and TRBJ2-1; D gene ambiguous. The CDR3 DNA reads TGTGCCACCAGCAGAGATTCAGTATCTTGTGAGCAGTTCTTC. Translated: CATSRDSVSCEQFF. Supplemented by reference TRBV15 and TRBJ2-1, the full variable domain reads DAMVIQNPRYQVTQFGKPVTLSCSQTLNHNVMYWYQQKSSQAPKLLFHYYDKDFNNEADTPDNFQSRRPNTSFCFLDIRSPGLGDTAMYLCATSRDSVSCEQFFGPGTRLTVL.